These T cell receptor beta chains were read from a single sample in a study of T cell repertoires in ileal Crohn's disease. Produced via immunoSEQ multiplex PCR; TCRdb's table is partial and in-frame only. The table records several thousand clones, 70% to 80% of them present only once. Sequenced sample: ileal tissue. Every receptor here comes from an adult with Crohn's disease. CDR3s include the opening cysteine and the closing phenylalanine or tryptophan. Each record gives: D gene, J gene, V gene, clone size, CDR3 DNA, CDR3 protein. D genes are given only for firm matches. Not every row has a clone size; where given, it reads once, few, many or a size class.

NA	TRBJ2-1	TRBV19	NA	TGTGCCAGTAGTCCGCCGGGGGACAATGAGCAGTTCTTC	CASSPPGDNEQFF
NA	TRBJ2-7	TRBV7-2	NA	TGTGCCAGCAGCTCAGGGGTTCGGTGGGGTTCCTACGAGCAGTACTTC	CASSSGVRWGSYEQYF
NA	TRBJ2-1	TRBV5-1	once	TGCGCCAGCAGCGAGGGACTTCACAATGAGCAGTTCTTC	CASSEGLHNEQFF
TRBD1	TRBJ1-1	TRBV27	NA	TGTGCCAGCAGCCCGGGACAGGGGGCGGGGGGGACTGAAGCTTTCTTT	CASSPGQGAGGTEAFF
TRBD1	TRBJ2-5	TRBV9	NA	TGTGCCAGCAGCCCCGGAGCCGGGACAGCTCCGGAGACCCAGTACTTC	CASSPGAGTAPETQYF
NA	TRBJ2-7	TRBV5-6	few	TGTGCCAGCAGCTCCGCCCCGGGAGTTTACGAGCAGTACTTC	CASSSAPGVYEQYF
TRBD1	TRBJ1-2	TRBV29-1	NA	TGCAGCGCAACCGGGACAGGGTTCCACACCTTC	CSATGTGFHTF
NA	TRBJ2-7	TRBV11-3	NA	TGTGCCAGCAGCTTAGAAGGGGTTATTTACGAGCAGTACTTC	CASSLEGVIYEQYF
NA	TRBJ1-2	TRBV27	NA	TGTGCCAGCAGACCCACAGGGCACTATGGCTACACCTTC	CASRPTGHYGYTF
TRBD2	TRBJ2-3	TRBV7-4	NA	TGTGGGACAATGACAGCGGGAGATGGAGCGGATACGCAGTATTTT	CGTMTAGDGADTQYF